A selection of T cell receptor beta chains follows, all from one sample in a study of shared clonotypes between healthy human individuals. Using immunoSEQ multiplex PCR, the repertoire was profiled, and TCRdb retains in-frame clones only, with some absent. Among 1.4 million to 1.5 million clones listed, around 97% were seen once. Material for sequencing was naive CD4+ T cells sorted from blood. The receptor set was obtained from a man aged 25-40 years in good health. Both conserved end residues are part of each CDR3. A D gene is named only where the DNA matches it firmly. Clone size is stated in some rows and not others, as once, few, many or a class when expanded.

size,D,V,J,CDR3,DNA
-,-,TRBV7-9,TRBJ2-3,CASSLARTDTQYF,TGTGCCAGCAGCTTAGCGCGGACGGATACGCAGTATTTT
-,TRBD1,TRBV9,TRBJ1-2,CASSALRQGIYGYTF,TGTGCCAGCAGCGCACTACGACAGGGGATCTATGGCTACACCTTC
-,TRBD1,TRBV5-4,TRBJ1-2,CASSPGQGGGGYTF,TGTGCCAGCAGCCCCGGACAGGGTGGTGGAGGCTACACCTTC
once,-,TRBV7-6,TRBJ1-5,CASSLAPGASNQPQHF,TGTGCCAGCAGCTTAGCGCCCGGGGCATCAAATCAGCCCCAGCATTTT
-,-,TRBV7-9,TRBJ2-1,CASSLPSDLVIYNEQFF,TGTGCCAGCAGCTTACCCTCGGATCTCGTAATTTACAATGAGCAGTTCTTC
-,-,TRBV5-4,TRBJ2-6,CASILAGRGGANVLTF,TGTGCCAGCATCCTAGCCGGGAGAGGCGGGGCCAACGTCCTGACTTTC
-,-,TRBV29-1,TRBJ2-1,CSSSLSKNEQFF,TGCAGCTCTAGTTTGTCCAAGAATGAGCAGTTCTTC
-,TRBD2,TRBV5-8,TRBJ2-7,CASSRGLAGAYSYEQYF,TGTGCCAGCAGCCGGGGACTAGCGGGAGCCTACTCCTACGAGCAGTACTTC
-,-,TRBV18,TRBJ2-1,CASSYGYNEQFF,TGTGCCAGCTCATACGGGTACAATGAGCAGTTCTTC
-,TRBD2,TRBV9,TRBJ2-2,CASSASGTYTGELFF,TGTGCCAGCAGCGCTAGCGGGACCTACACCGGGGAGCTGTTTTTT
-,-,TRBV10-3,TRBJ2-7,CATKQDYEQYF,TGTGCCACCAAACAGGACTACGAGCAGTACTTC
-,-,TRBV11-2,TRBJ1-1,CASSLQTPGLTEAFF,TGTGCCAGCAGCTTACAAACCCCAGGGCTCACTGAAGCTTTCTTT
-,TRBD1,TRBV7-9,TRBJ2-2,CASSFRGYTGELFF,TGTGCCAGCAGCTTCAGGGGGTACACCGGGGAGCTGTTTTTT
-,-,TRBV7-2,TRBJ1-3,CASSLTSGNSGNTIYF,TGTGCCAGCAGCTTAACTTCGGGAAACTCTGGAAACACCATATATTTT
-,TRBD1,TRBV7-2,TRBJ1-5,CASSLNPGQGNQPQHF,TGTGCCAGCAGCTTAAACCCGGGACAGGGGAATCAGCCCCAGCATTTT
-,-,TRBV27,TRBJ1-1,CASSLATSAGNTEAFF,TGTGCCAGCAGTTTAGCTACCTCGGCGGGTAACACTGAAGCTTTCTTT
-,-,TRBV5-1,TRBJ2-6,CASSLRQPGANVLTF,TGCGCCAGCAGCTTGAGACAACCTGGGGCCAACGTCCTGACTTTC
-,TRBD2,TRBV9,TRBJ2-1,CASSTGLVEGYNEQFF,TGTGCCAGCAGCACAGGACTAGTTGAGGGCTACAATGAGCAGTTCTTC
-,TRBD1,TRBV5-1,TRBJ2-7,CASNNRGHSGSYEQYF,TGCGCCAGCAATAACAGGGGGCACAGCGGAAGCTACGAGCAGTACTTC
-,-,TRBV7-8,TRBJ1-5,CASSLAPNQPQHF,TGTGCCAGCAGCTTAGCGCCCAATCAGCCCCAGCATTTT
-,-,TRBV6-5,TRBJ2-7,CASSYGGSYEQYF,TGTGCCAGCAGTTACGGGGGAAGTTACGAGCAGTACTTC
-,-,TRBV19,TRBJ2-2,CASSILNTGELFF,TGTGCCAGTAGTATTCTTAACACCGGGGAGCTGTTTTTT
-,-,TRBV7-9,TRBJ1-2,CASSPGQSYGYTF,TGTGCCAGCAGCCCCGGACAGTCCTATGGCTACACCTTC
-,TRBD2,TRBV9,TRBJ2-1,CASSASSGSSYNEQFF,TGTGCCAGCAGCGCCTCTAGCGGGTCCTCCTACAATGAGCAGTTCTTC
-,-,TRBV5-1,TRBJ1-1,CASSLDGISGTEAFF,TGCGCCAGCAGCTTAGACGGGATTTCGGGCACTGAAGCTTTCTTT
-,-,TRBV9,TRBJ1-5,CASSPWGEDQPQHF,TGTGCCAGCAGCCCCTGGGGTGAGGACCAGCCCCAGCATTTT
-,TRBD2,TRBV5-1,TRBJ2-2,CASSFPVSGSPGELFF,TGCGCCAGCAGCTTTCCGGTTAGCGGGAGTCCCGGGGAGCTGTTTTTT
-,-,TRBV20-1,TRBJ2-1,CSGVGRDWEFF,TGCAGTGGTGTCGGTAGGGACTGGGAGTTCTTC
-,TRBD1,TRBV9,TRBJ1-2,CASSLGSGTGRSNYGYTF,TGTGCCAGCAGCTTAGGCTCGGGGACAGGGAGGTCTAACTATGGCTACACCTTC
-,-,TRBV5-1,TRBJ2-4,CASSLGLEAFLTKNIQYF,TGCGCCAGCAGCTTGGGACTAGAGGCCTTCCTAACCAAAAACATTCAGTACTTC
-,-,TRBV6-1,TRBJ2-5,CASSGHSDETQYF,TGTGCCAGCAGTGGACACTCTGATGAGACCCAGTACTTC
-,-,TRBV7-7,TRBJ2-5,CASSSGNAPQYF,TGTGCTAGCAGCTCCGGAAACGCTCCCCAGTACTTC
-,-,TRBV4-3,TRBJ2-2,CASSHSPPTGYTGELFF,TGCGCCAGCAGCCACTCCCCTCCGACAGGATACACCGGGGAGCTGTTTTTT
-,-,TRBV28,TRBJ2-2,CASSDTRPGELFF,TGTGCCAGCAGTGACACTAGGCCCGGGGAGCTGTTTTTT
once,-,TRBV7-3,TRBJ2-3,CASSPRGDTDTQYF,TGTGCCAGCAGCCCGAGGGGAGACACAGATACGCAGTATTTT
-,-,TRBV28,TRBJ2-7,CASSTIRGMWLQYF,TGTGCCAGCAGCACTATTCGCGGGATGTGGTTGCAGTACTTC
-,TRBD1,TRBV11-2,TRBJ2-1,CASSLHGPGQVGEQFF,TGTGCCAGCAGCTTACATGGTCCTGGACAGGTTGGTGAGCAGTTCTTC